The 5 T cell receptor beta chains reported below all come from one sample, sequenced in a study of cytomegalovirus exposure and HLA in healthy donors. The study ran its PCR with 60 Vbeta and 13 Jbeta primers. The protocol was immunoSEQ multiplex PCR, while the TCRdb copy is restricted to in-frame clones and leaves out a portion. The sample holds 80,000 to 95,000 clones; about 85% are singletons and the top ten take approximately 14%. Sample: PBMCs. The receptor set was obtained from a woman in her thirties or forties in good health and CMV-seropositive.

The chain has TRBV7-9 and TRBJ1-1; no clear D. The germline V gene encodes CDR1 SEHNR and CDR2 FQNEAQ (reference sequence). The CDR3 spans 17 residues. V was trimmed by 5 bases and J by 0 bases, leaving 19 bases between them. The CDR3 sequence: CASSPPAPGIMNTEAFF. The DNA for the CDR3 is TGTGCCAGCAGCCCCCCCGCACCCGGTATAATGAACACTGAAGCTTTCTTT.

Only one count was recorded for this clone. The chain joins TRBV18 to TRBJ1-1; the match to TRBD1 covers 7 bases. This CDR3 spans 14 amino acids. The V gene end was trimmed by 4 bases and the J gene end by 6 bases; junction bases not matched to a gene: 8. Germline V gene lookup returns CDR1 KGHSH and CDR2 LQKENI. The CDR3 loop is CASSRRDRVPEAFF. Written as DNA, the CDR3 is TGTGCCAGCTCACGTCGCGACAGGGTACCTGAAGCTTTCTTT.

This clone was recorded a few times. The rearrangement links TRBV25-1 to TRBJ1-6, with a tentative D call TRBD1 (6 bases). Germline values: CDR1 MGHDK, CDR2 SYGVNS. V lost 6 bases and J lost 10, with 10 bases in between. This CDR3 contains 12 residues. CDR3 loop: CASSTGRSPLHF. As DNA, the CDR3 is TGTGCCAGCAGCACAGGGCGGTCACCCCTCCACTTT.

The rearrangement uses TRBV6-8 and TRBJ2-1; D is unresolved. Trimming cost V 2 bases and J 4 bases, with 9 bases left between them. CDR1 MNHGY and CDR2 SAAAGT come from the germline V gene. The CDR3 is 14 amino acids. CDR3 in amino acids: CASSYPGWYNEQFF. The CDR3 DNA sequence: TGTGCCAGCAGTTACCCCGGGTGGTACAATGAGCAGTTCTTC.

This clone was recorded once. CDR3 DNA: TGTGCCAGCAGCCAAGATCTTAGCGGGAGCTTTACAGATACGCAGTATTTT. Residues: CASSQDLSGSFTDTQYF. The chain carries TRBV14 and TRBJ2-3; 9 bases agree with TRBD2. The V gene's germline CDR1 is SGHDN and CDR2 FVKESK. The CDR3 loop spans 17 amino acids. The V gene end was trimmed by 0 bases and the J gene end by 3 bases; junction bases not matched to a gene: 7.